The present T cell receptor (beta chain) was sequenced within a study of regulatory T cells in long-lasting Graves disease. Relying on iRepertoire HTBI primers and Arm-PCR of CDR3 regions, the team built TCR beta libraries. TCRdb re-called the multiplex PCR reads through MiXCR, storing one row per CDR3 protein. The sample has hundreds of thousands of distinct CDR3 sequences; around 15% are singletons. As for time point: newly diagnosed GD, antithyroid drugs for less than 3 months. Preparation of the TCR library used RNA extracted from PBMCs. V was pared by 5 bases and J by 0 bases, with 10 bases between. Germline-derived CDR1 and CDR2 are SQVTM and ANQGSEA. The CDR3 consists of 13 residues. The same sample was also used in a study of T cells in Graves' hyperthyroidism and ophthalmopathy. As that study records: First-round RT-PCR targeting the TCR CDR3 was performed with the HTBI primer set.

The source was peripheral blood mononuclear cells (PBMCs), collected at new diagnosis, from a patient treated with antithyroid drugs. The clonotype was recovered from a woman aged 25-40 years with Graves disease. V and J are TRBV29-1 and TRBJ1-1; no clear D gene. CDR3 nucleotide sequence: TGCAGCGTTACGGGTCAGCTGAACACTGAAGCTTTCTTT. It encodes CSVTGQLNTEAFF.